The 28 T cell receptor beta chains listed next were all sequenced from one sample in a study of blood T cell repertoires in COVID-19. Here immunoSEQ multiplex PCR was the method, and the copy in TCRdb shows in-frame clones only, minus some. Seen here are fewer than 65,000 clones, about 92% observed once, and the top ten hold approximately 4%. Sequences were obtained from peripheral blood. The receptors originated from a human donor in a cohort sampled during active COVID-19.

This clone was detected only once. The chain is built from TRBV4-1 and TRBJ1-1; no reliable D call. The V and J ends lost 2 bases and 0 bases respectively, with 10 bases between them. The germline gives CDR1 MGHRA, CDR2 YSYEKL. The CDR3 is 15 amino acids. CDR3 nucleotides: TGCGCCAGCAGCCAATGGGCGGAGGTGAACACTGAAGCTTTCTTT. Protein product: CASSQWAEVNTEAFF.

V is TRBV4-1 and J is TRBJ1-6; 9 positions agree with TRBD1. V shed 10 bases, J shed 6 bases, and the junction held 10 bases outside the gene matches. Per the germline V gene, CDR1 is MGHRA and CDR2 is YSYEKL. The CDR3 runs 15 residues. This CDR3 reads CATRQGEVVNSPLHF. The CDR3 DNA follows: TGCGCCACTAGACAGGGGGAGGTAGTTAATTCACCCCTCCACTTT.

CDR3 residues: CASSDGRATDTQYF. The CDR3 coding sequence is TGTGCCAGCAGTGACGGGAGGGCCACAGATACGCAGTATTTT. The chain has TRBV6-4 and TRBJ2-3; TRBD2 agrees at 7 bases. J lost 2 bases, V lost 2 bases, and 1 base had no gene match. Germline-derived CDR1 and CDR2 are MRHNA and SNTAGT. The CDR3 length is 14 residues.

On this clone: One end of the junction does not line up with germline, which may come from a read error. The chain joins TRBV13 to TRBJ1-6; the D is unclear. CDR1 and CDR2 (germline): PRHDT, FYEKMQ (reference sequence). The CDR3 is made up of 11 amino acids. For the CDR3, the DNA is TGTGCCAGCAGCCTAGGCACAACCCTCCACTTT. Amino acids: CASSLGTTLHF.

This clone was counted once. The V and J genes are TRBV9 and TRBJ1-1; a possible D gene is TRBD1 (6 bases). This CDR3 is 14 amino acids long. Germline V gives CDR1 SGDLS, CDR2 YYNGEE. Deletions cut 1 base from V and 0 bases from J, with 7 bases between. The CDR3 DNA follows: TGTGCCAGCAGCGTAACAGGGTTGAACACTGAAGCTTTCTTT. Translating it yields CASSVTGLNTEAFF.

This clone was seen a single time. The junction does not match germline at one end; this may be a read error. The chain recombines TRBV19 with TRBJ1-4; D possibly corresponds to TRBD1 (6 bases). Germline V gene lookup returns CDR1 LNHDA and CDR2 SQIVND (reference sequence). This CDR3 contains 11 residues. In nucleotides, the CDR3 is TGTGCCAGTAGTATCGGGGGGGCCGTCGGGTTT. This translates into CASSIGGAVGF.

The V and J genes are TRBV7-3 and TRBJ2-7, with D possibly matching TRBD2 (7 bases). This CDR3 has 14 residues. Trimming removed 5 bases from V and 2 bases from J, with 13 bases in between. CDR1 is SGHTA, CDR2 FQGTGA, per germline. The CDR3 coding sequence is TGTGCCAGCAGCCCCGAGGGGGGGACCTACGAGCAGTACTTC. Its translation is CASSPEGGTYEQYF.

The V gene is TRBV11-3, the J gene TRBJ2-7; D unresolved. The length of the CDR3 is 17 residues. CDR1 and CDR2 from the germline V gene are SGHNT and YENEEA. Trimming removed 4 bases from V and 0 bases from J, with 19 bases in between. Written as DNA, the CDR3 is TGTGCCAGCAGCTCAACCGACTCCAGAATGAGCTCCTACGAGCAGTACTTC. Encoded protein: CASSSTDSRMSSYEQYF. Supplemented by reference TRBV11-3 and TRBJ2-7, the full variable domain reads EAGVVQSPRYKIIEKKQPVAFWCNPISGHNTLYWYLQNLGQGPELLIRYENEEAVDDSQLPKDRFSAERLKGVDSTLKIQPAELGDSAVYLCASSSTDSRMSSYEQYFGPGTRLTVT.

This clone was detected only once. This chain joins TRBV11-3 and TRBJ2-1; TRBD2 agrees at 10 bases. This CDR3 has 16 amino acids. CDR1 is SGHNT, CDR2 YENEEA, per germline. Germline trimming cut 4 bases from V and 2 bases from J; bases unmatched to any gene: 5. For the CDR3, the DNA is TGTGCCAGCAGCTCCTCCAGCGGGAGGGCCTACAATGAGCAGTTCTTC. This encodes CASSSSSGRAYNEQFF.

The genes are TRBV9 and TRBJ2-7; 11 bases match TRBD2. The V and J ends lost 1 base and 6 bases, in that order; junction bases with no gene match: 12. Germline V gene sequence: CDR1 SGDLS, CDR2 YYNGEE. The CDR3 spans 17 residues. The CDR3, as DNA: TGTGCCAGCAGCGTACGCCAGGGACTAGCGGATCTACGCGAGCAGTACTTC. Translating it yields CASSVRQGLADLREQYF.

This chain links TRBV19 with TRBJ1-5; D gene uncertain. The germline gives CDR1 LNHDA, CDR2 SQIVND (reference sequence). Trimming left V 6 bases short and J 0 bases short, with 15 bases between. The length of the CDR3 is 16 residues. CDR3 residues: CASSILGFPSNQPQHF. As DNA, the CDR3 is TGTGCCAGTAGCATTCTCGGGTTCCCTAGCAATCAGCCCCAGCATTTT.

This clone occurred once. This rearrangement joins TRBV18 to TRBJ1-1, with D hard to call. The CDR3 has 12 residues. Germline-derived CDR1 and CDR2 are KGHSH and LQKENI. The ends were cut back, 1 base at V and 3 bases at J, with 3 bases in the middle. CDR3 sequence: CASSPRDTEAFF. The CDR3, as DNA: TGTGCCAGCTCACCACGAGACACTGAAGCTTTCTTT.

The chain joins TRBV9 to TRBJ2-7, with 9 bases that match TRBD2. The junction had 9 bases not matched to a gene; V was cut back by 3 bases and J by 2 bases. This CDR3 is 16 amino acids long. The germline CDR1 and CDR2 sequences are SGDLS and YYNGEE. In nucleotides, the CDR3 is TGTGCCAGCAGCGCTAACCCGGGACTAGCCCCCTACGAGCAGTACTTC. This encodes CASSANPGLAPYEQYF.

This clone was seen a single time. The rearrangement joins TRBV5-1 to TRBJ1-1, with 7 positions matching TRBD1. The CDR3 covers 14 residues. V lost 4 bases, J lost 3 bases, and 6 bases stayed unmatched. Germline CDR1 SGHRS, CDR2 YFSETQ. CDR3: CASSQRQGHTEAFF. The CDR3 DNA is TGCGCCAGCAGCCAGAGACAGGGACACACTGAAGCTTTCTTT.

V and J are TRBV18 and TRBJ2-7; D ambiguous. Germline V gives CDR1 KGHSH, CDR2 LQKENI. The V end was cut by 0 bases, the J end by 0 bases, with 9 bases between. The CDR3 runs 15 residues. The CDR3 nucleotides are TGTGCCAGCTCACCACCGGTCATTAGCTCCTACGAGCAGTACTTC. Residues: CASSPPVISSYEQYF.

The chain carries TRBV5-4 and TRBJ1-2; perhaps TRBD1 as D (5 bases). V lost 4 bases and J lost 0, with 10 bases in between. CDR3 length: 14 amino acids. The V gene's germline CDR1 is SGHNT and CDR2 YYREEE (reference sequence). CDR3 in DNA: TGTGCCAGCAGCCTCGAGACAGCTAACTATGGCTACACCTTC. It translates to CASSLETANYGYTF.

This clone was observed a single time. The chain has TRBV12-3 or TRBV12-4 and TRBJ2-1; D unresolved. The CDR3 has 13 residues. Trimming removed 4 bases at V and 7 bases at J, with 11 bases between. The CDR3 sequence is CASSSRGVNEQFF. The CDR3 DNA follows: TGTGCCAGCAGTTCGCGCGGTGTGAATGAGCAGTTCTTC.

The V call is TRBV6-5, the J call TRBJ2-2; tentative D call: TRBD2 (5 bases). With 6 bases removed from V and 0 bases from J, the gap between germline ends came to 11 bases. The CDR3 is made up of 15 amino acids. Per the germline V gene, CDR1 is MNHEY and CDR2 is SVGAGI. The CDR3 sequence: CASRPPGANTGELFF. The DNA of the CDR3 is TGTGCCAGCAGGCCCCCCGGGGCGAACACCGGGGAGCTGTTTTTT.

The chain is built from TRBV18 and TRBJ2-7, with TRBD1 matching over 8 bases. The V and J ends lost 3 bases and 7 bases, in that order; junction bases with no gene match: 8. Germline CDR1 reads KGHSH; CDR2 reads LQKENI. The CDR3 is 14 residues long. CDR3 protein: CASSPTGGDGEQYV. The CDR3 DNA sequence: TGTGCCAGCTCACCCACAGGGGGTGATGGAGAGCAGTACGTC.

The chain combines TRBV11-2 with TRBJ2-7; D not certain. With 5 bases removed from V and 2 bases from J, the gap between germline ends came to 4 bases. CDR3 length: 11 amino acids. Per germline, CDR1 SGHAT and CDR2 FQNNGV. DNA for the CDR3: TGTGCCAGCAGCCCCGCCTACGAGCAGTACTTC. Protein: CASSPAYEQYF.

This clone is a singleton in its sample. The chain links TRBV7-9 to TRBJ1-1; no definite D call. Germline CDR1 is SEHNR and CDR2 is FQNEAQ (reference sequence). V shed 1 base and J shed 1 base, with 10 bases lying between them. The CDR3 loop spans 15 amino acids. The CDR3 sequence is CASSLGPGGNTEAFF. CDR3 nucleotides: TGTGCCAGCAGCTTAGGGCCGGGTGGGAACACTGAAGCTTTCTTT.

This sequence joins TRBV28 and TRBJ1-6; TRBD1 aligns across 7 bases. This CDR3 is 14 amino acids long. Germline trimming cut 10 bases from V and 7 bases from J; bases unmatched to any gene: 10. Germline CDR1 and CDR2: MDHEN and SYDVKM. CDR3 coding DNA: TGTGCCATCACCCTGGACAGGAAAAATTCACCCCTCCACTTT. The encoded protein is CAITLDRKNSPLHF.

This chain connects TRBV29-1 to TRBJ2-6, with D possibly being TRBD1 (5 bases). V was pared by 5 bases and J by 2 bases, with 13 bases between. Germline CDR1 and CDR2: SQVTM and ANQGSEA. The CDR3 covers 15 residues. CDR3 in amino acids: CSVSRGPPGANVLTF. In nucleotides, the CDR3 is TGCAGCGTTTCAAGGGGCCCCCCTGGGGCCAACGTCCTGACTTTC.

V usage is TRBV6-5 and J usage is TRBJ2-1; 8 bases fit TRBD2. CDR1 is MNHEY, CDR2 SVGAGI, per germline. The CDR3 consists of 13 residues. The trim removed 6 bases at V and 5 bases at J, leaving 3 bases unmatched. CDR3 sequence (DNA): TGTGCCAGCAGACTAGCGGACAACAATGAGCAGTTCTTC. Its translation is CASRLADNNEQFF.

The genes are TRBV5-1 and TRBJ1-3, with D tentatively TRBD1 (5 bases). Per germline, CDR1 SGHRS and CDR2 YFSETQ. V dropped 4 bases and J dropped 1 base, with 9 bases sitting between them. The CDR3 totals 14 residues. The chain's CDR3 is CASSPGGSGNTIYF. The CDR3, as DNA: TGCGCCAGCAGCCCCGGGGGATCTGGAAACACCATATATTTT.

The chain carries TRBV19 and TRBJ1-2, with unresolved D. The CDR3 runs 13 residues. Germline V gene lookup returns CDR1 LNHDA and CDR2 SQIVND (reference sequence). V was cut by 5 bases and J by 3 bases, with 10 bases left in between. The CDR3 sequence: CASSRSKDYGYTF. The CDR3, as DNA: TGTGCCAGTAGTCGGAGTAAAGACTATGGCTACACCTTC.

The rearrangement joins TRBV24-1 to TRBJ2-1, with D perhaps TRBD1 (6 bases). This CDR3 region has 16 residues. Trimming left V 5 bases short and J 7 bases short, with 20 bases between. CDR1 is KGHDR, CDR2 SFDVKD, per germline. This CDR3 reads CATSAPNREIRNEQFF. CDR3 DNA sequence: TGTGCCACCAGTGCCCCGAACAGGGAAATCCGGAATGAGCAGTTCTTC.

The CDR3: CAISIGLNSINEQYF. CDR3 sequence (DNA): TGTGCCATCAGCATTGGACTGAACAGTATAAACGAGCAGTACTTC. The chain uses TRBV10-3 and TRBJ2-7, with D maybe TRBD2 (5 bases). The CDR3 is 15 residues long. CDR1 is ENHRY and CDR2 is SYGVKD in the germline V gene. V lost 6 bases and J 5 bases, leaving 20 bases between the germline ends.